This T cell receptor beta chain originates from a study of blood T cell repertoires in COVID-19. Study summary: Samples came from the United States, Italy and Spain, spanning acute and convalescent COVID-19. The analysed material was cDNA or gDNA that came from T cells, B-cell-depleted T cells, or PBMCs.

As handled by the study authors: Estimated nucleated cell counts came from reference gene primer amplification. The table came from immunoSEQ multiplex PCR; TCRdb's copy has only in-frame clones and leaves some out. The V and J calls and clone size come from that table; D and trimming were worked out from the DNA. The sample yields about 270,000 clones, around 90% seen once. Looked up from germline, CDR1 is LNHDA and CDR2 is SQIVND (reference sequence). Trimming removed 3 bases at V and 3 bases at J, with 12 bases between. The length of the CDR3 is 14 residues. The chain uses TRBV19 and TRBJ2-7; TRBD1 might be the D (5 bases). The TCR comes from a man aged 45-60 years with acute or convalescent COVID-19. Sequencing was carried out using peripheral blood. The CDR3 region has the DNA TGTGCCAGTAGTATCCAGGGTTCCTACTACGAGCAGTACTTC. This encodes CASSIQGSYYEQYF.